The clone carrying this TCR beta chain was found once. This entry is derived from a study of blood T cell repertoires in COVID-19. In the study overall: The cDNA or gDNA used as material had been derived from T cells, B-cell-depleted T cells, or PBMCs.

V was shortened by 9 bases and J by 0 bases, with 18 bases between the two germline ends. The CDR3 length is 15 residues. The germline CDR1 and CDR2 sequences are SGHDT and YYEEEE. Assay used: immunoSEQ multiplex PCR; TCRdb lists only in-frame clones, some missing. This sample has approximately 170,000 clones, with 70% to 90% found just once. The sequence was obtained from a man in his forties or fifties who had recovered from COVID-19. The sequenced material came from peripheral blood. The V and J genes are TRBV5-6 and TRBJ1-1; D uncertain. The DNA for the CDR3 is TGTGCCACCCGGGAACGGGGTAGGTTGAACACTGAAGCTTTCTTT. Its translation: CATRERGRLNTEAFF.